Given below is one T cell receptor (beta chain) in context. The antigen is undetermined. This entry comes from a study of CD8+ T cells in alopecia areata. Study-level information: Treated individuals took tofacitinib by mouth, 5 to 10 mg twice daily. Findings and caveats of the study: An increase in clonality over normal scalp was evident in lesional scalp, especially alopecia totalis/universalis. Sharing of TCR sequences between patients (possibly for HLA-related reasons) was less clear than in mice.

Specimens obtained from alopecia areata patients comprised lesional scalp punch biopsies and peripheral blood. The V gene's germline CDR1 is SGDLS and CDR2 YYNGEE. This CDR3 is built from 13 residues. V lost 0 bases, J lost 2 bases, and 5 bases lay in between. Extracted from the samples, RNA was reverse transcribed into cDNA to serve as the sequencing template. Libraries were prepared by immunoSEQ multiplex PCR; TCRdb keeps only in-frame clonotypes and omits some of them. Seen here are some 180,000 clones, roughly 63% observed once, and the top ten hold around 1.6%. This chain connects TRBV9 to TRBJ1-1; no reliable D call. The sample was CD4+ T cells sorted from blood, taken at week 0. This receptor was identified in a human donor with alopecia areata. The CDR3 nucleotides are TGTGCCAGCAGCGTAGGGATCAACACTGAAGCTTTCTTT. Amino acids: CASSVGINTEAFF.